This T cell receptor (beta chain) originates from a study of T-cell reconstitution after alpha-beta-depleted transplantation in children. Study conclusions and caveats: Once a year had passed after transplant, T-cell counts and diversity came mostly from newly produced T cells. Several hundred expanded graft clones reportedly supplied alpha-beta T cells about two months after transplant. Where some patients showed high TCRbeta diversity at day 60, it came from recipient T cells and thymic progenitors that had survived.

Unique molecular identifiers were incorporated when the TCRbeta library was constructed. One entry per CDR3 protein results from TCRdb running MiXCR on the PCR reads. The sample yields approximately 500,000 distinct CDR3 sequences, 27% seen once. Remarks on this clonotype: What it binds is unknown.

This receptor was obtained from a boy less than two years old with Wiskott-Aldrich syndrome, due to receive a stem cell transplant. Material: PBMCs, obtained before TCRalphabeta/CD19-depleted stem cell transplant.

The CDR3 coding sequence is TGTGCTAGTGGTTTGGAGCCGGATGAGCAGTTCTTC. This sequence encodes CASGLEPDEQFF. The rearrangement links TRBV12-5 to TRBJ2-1; no clear D gene. Germline values: CDR1 LGHNT, CDR2 FRNRAP. The V and J ends lost 1 base and 8 bases respectively, with 6 bases between them. The CDR3 loop spans 12 amino acids.